This TCR beta chain was recovered during a study of Graves' ophthalmopathy and Graves' hyperthyroidism. Regarding the study as a whole: Its predictions of ophthalmopathy progression gave the model 60% to 71% sensitivity and roughly 72% specificity. Most expanded clonotypes in thyroid above 0.001 frequency also showed up in blood.

There are a few counts of this clonotype. Its antigen is still unknown. Germline assignment: CDR1 SGHAT and CDR2 FQNNGV. The CDR3 totals 15 residues. Trimming shortened V by 7 bases and J by 2 bases, and 17 bases separated the two germline ends. Researchers turned away patients with other autoimmune diseases, uncontrolled infections, pregnancy or lactation. Serum thyroxine and TRAb, along with clinical symptoms, thyroid ultrasound and orbital computed tomography, were what diagnosis relied on. Researchers took RNA transcripts and amplified TCR beta CDR3 regions from them. Amplification began with first-round RT-PCR using HTBI primers, then second-round multiplex PCR was performed. TCRdb ran MiXCR on the multiplex PCR reads and lists one entry per CDR3 protein. The sample consists of some 350,000 distinct CDR3 sequences, roughly 15% of them appearing once.

The chain carries TRBV11-2 and TRBJ2-5, with a weak D call TRBD2 (6 bases). The clonotype comes from an adult woman with stable Graves' hyperthyroidism. Sequencing was performed on peripheral blood. The CDR3 spells CASTNGASEQETQYF. For the CDR3, the DNA is TGTGCCAGCACCAACGGTGCTAGCGAACAAGAGACCCAGTACTTC.